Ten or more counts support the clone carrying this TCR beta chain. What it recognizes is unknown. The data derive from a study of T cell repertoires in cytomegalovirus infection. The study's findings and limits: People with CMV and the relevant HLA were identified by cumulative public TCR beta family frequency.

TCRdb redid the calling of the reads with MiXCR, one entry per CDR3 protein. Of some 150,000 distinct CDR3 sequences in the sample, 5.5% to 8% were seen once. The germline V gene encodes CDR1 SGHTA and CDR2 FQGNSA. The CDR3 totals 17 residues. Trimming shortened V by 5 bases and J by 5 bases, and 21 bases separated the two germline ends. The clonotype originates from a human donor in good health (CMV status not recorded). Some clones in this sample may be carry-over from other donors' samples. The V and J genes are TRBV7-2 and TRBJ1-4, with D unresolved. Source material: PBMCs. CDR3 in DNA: TGTGCCAGCAGCCCCCTGATGTCTTTCGGGTCGAATGAAAAACTGTTTTTT. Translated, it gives CASSPLMSFGSNEKLFF.